This TCR beta chain was sequenced for a study of blood T cell repertoires in COVID-19. Study details: The study drew acute and convalescent COVID-19 samples from the United States, Italy and Spain. PBMCs, B-cell-depleted T cells, or T cells were the source of the cDNA or gDNA that made up the material.

The trim removed 5 bases at V and 3 bases at J, leaving 0 bases unmatched. The CDR3 length is 12 residues. In the original workflow: Reference gene primer amplification gave nucleated cell count estimates. Profiled with immunoSEQ multiplex PCR; TCRdb holds only in-frame clones, not every one. From that table come the V and J calls and clone size; the DNA was used to work out D and trimming. Of 140,000 or so clones in the sample, approximately 90% were seen once. The gene calls are TRBV12-3 or TRBV12-4 and TRBJ1-2; 7 nucleotides match TRBD1. The sequence was collected from an elderly woman with acute or convalescent COVID-19. Sample: peripheral blood. In DNA, the CDR3 is TGTGCCAGCAGTACAGGGGACTATGGCTACACCTTC. Amino acids: CASSTGDYGYTF.